These 5 T cell receptor beta chains were sequenced from one sample in a study of blood T cell repertoires in COVID-19 (dated by TCRdb to the early 2020s). Receptors were amplified or captured by the immunoSEQ multiplex PCR assay. This is the immuneACCESS table as TCRdb keeps it, with only in-frame sequences that have V and J called. A part of the clones is gone; compared with another copy, unresolved V genes explain less than half, and the rest is unexplained. This sample lists about 210,000 clones; about 91% were detected once. 10% to 13% of the sample rests with the top ten. Source material: PBMCs or T cells enriched from blood (not recorded which). Receptors originate from a man aged 18 to 30 with acute COVID-19.

V is TRBV4-3 and J is TRBJ2-7, with TRBD2 matching 7 bases. J was trimmed by 3 bases and V by 2 bases; bases with no gene match: 7. CDR1 is LGHNA, CDR2 YSLEER, per germline. This CDR3 contains 15 residues. This chain's CDR3 is CASSQQTGLLYEQYF. The CDR3 coding sequence is TGCGCCAGCAGCCAACAAACGGGACTACTCTACGAGCAGTACTTC.

For this clone: The same CDR3 also results from other DNA sequences found in this sample. V usage is TRBV28 and J usage is TRBJ1-2; D is unclear. The CDR3 length is 12 residues. Deletions cut 4 bases from V and 0 bases from J, with 3 bases between. Germline lookup yields CDR1 MDHEN and CDR2 SYDVKM. The CDR3, as DNA: TGTGCCAGCAGTTCGTCTAACTATGGCTACACCTTC. It is translated as CASSSSNYGYTF.

The rearrangement joins TRBV5-1 to TRBJ1-6; no definite D call. The CDR3 contains 15 residues. The germline V gene has CDR1 SGHRS and CDR2 YFSETQ. V lost 0 bases and J 2 bases, leaving 6 bases between the germline ends. The CDR3 is CASSLDRAYNSPLHF. DNA of the CDR3: TGCGCCAGCAGCTTGGACAGAGCCTATAATTCACCCCTCCACTTT.

This sequence joins TRBV4-3 and TRBJ2-1, with a tentative D call TRBD2 (5 bases). V lost 0 bases and J 2 bases, leaving 14 bases between the germline ends. The CDR3 has 17 residues. Germline assignment: CDR1 LGHNA and CDR2 YSLEER. As DNA, the CDR3 is TGCGCCAGCAGCCAAGAAGGTCGTAGCGATGCCTACAATGAGCAGTTCTTC. Translation: CASSQEGRSDAYNEQFF.

The chain employs TRBV2 and TRBJ1-5; D gene unclear. Germline CDR1 reads SNHLY; CDR2 reads FYNNEI. This CDR3 is 14 amino acids long. V was clipped by 6 bases and J by 3 bases, with 12 bases between them. CDR3: CASRVDGDNQPQHF. In DNA, the CDR3 is TGTGCCAGCAGGGTTGACGGAGACAATCAGCCCCAGCATTTT.